These T cell receptor beta chains were read from a single sample in a study of metastatic and nonmetastatic thyroid tumors. TCRdb ran MiXCR on the PCR reads. The top ten clones hold about 7.5% of a sample with around 20,000 clones, under 25% of them seen once. Sequencing input: adjacent normal tissue. All receptors come from a female donor with papillary thyroid cancer or a benign thyroid nodule (not recorded which). Some clones in this sample may be carry-over from other donors' samples. CDR3s include the opening cysteine and the closing phenylalanine or tryptophan. The D gene is left open where the match is weak. Some rows have no size entry. The others give once, few or many, or a class for an expanded clone.

d_call j_call v_call clone_size cdr3_aa cdr3_nt
NA TRBJ1-1 TRBV28 few CATGPVRLNTEAFF TGTGCCACCGGCCCGGTGAGACTCAACACTGAAGCTTTCTTT
NA TRBJ2-5 TRBV7-3 many CASSLRVGETQYF TGTGCCAGCAGCTTGAGGGTTGGAGAGACCCAGTACTTC
TRBD1 TRBJ2-2 TRBV11-1 NA CASSFSSGQGNTGELFF TGTGCCAGCAGCTTTTCATCGGGACAGGGAAACACCGGGGAGCTGTTTTTT
TRBD2 TRBJ2-2 TRBV6-2/TRBV6-3 NA CASSRLAENTGELFF TGTGCCAGCAGTAGACTAGCTGAGAACACCGGGGAGCTGTTTTTT
NA TRBJ1-4 TRBV2 NA CASCKTGGERLFF TGTGCCAGCTGTAAAACGGGTGGAGAAAGACTGTTTTTT
NA TRBJ1-6 TRBV7-2 medium-sized CASSGGRVGSPLHF TGTGCCAGCAGCGGCGGGAGGGTTGGATCACCCCTCCACTTT
NA TRBJ2-3 TRBV2 many CASRDWGMDTQYF TGTGCCAGCAGGGACTGGGGTATGGATACGCAGTATTTT
TRBD2 TRBJ2-3 TRBV27 few CASSFGGLRRTQYF TGTGCCAGCAGTTTCGGGGGACTAAGGCGTACGCAGTATTTT
NA TRBJ2-5 TRBV2 NA CASSSGSETQYF TGTGCCAGCAGTTCGGGTTCAGAGACCCAGTACTTC
NA TRBJ2-1 TRBV2 few CASIVFRSNEHFF TGTGCCAGCATTGTCTTTAGGAGCAATGAGCATTTCTTC
NA TRBJ2-7 TRBV11-1 once CASSFFGPSYEQYF TGTGCCAGCAGCTTCTTTGGGCCTTCCTACGAGCAGTACTTC
TRBD2 TRBJ2-3 TRBV11-2 NA CARSPGLAVSTDTQYF TGTGCTAGAAGCCCGGGACTAGCGGTTAGCACAGATACGCAGTATTTT
TRBD1 TRBJ1-6 TRBV27 NA CASRDRRYNSPLHF TGTGCCAGTCGGGACAGACGATATAATTCACCCCTCCACTTT
NA TRBJ2-7 TRBV9 NA CASSPRGGSSSYEQYF TGTGCCAGCAGCCCTCGAGGAGGGTCTAGCTCCTACGAGCAGTACTTC
TRBD1 TRBJ1-4 TRBV5-1 medium-sized CASSNDRGKLFF TGCGCCAGCAGCAACGACAGGGGGAAACTGTTTTTT
TRBD2 TRBJ2-1 TRBV5-5 medium-sized CASSLREGHNEQFF TGTGCCAGCAGCCTTAGGGAGGGGCACAATGAGCAGTTCTTC
TRBD2 TRBJ2-7 TRBV6-2/TRBV6-3 few CASSFSGAGSEQYF TGTGCCAGCAGTTTCAGCGGGGCGGGATCCGAGCAGTACTTC
NA TRBJ1-6 TRBV2 NA CASSAGGASPLHF TGTGCCAGCAGTGCCGGGGGTGCTTCACCCCTCCACTTT
TRBD2 TRBJ2-7 TRBV19 few CASSTASSGRAYEQYF TGTGCCAGTAGTACGGCCTCTAGCGGGAGGGCCTACGAGCAGTACTTC
TRBD1 TRBJ2-5 TRBV7-2 medium-sized CASSPLATGETQYF TGTGCCAGCAGCCCCCTGGCGACAGGGGAGACCCAGTACTTC
NA TRBJ2-7 TRBV20-1 few CSARLPSEQYF TGCAGTGCCCGCCTCCCGTCCGAGCAGTACTTC
TRBD1 TRBJ2-7 TRBV7-9 NA CASSLGQGGEQYF TGTGCCAGCAGCCTGGGACAGGGTGGCGAGCAGTACTTC
NA TRBJ1-4 TRBV7-2 NA CASTPGWAAGNEKLFF TGTGCCAGCACCCCAGGCTGGGCTGCAGGTAATGAAAAACTGTTTTTT
NA TRBJ2-2 TRBV5-1 few CASEFEGAGELFF TGCGCCAGCGAGTTCGAGGGGGCCGGGGAGCTGTTTTTT
TRBD1 TRBJ1-3 TRBV5-4 many CASSSGQGTDTIYF TGTGCCAGCAGCTCGGGACAGGGCACAGACACCATATATTTT
NA TRBJ2-7 TRBV29-1 NA CSVDRGGNEQYF TGCAGCGTTGATAGGGGGGGCAACGAGCAGTACTTC
NA TRBJ2-7 TRBV27 NA CAGTKGVRVEGGSYEQYF TGTGCCGGTACCAAAGGAGTTCGGGTGGAAGGCGGCTCCTACGAGCAGTACTTC
TRBD1 TRBJ2-7 TRBV7-9 few CASSHRDRFYEQYF TGTGCCAGCAGTCACCGGGACAGATTTTACGAGCAGTACTTC
NA TRBJ1-5 TRBV20-1 few CSARDSGETDQPQHF TGCAGTGCTAGAGATTCAGGGGAAACGGATCAGCCCCAGCATTTT
NA TRBJ2-1 TRBV5-1 NA CASSTEQVARGDEQFF TGCGCCAGCAGCACGGAACAGGTTGCCAGGGGCGATGAGCAGTTCTTC
NA TRBJ2-2 TRBV2 NA CASRQNYGELFF TGTGCCAGCAGGCAGAATTACGGGGAGCTGTTTTTT
NA TRBJ2-7 TRBV5-1 once CASSWSPTGEQYF TGCGCCAGCAGTTGGTCCCCCACGGGGGAGCAGTACTTC
TRBD2 TRBJ2-7 TRBV5-8 many CASSGSGKPSEKQYF TGTGCCAGCAGCGGTAGCGGGAAGCCATCTGAGAAGCAGTACTTC
TRBD1 TRBJ2-7 TRBV6-1 NA CASSQLQGGEQYF TGTGCCAGCAGCCAACTACAGGGGGGTGAGCAGTACTTC
TRBD1 TRBJ1-2 TRBV12-3/TRBV12-4 few CASSSLDRGFYGYTF TGTGCCAGCAGTTCCCTTGACAGGGGATTCTATGGCTACACCTTC
NA TRBJ2-7 TRBV20-1 few CSATGTDASYEQYF TGCAGTGCTACGGGGACGGACGCTTCCTACGAGCAGTACTTC
NA TRBJ1-1 TRBV18 few CASSGGSTEAFF TGTGCCAGCTCAGGCGGGAGCACTGAAGCTTTCTTT
TRBD1 TRBJ1-2 TRBV2 NA CASKRQGVYGYTF TGTGCCAGCAAACGACAGGGGGTCTATGGCTACACCTTC
NA TRBJ2-1 TRBV2 NA CASSTGEDEQFF TGTGCCAGCAGTACCGGGGAGGATGAGCAGTTCTTC
TRBD1 TRBJ1-2 TRBV6-2/TRBV6-3 NA CASSNHGPSWTGMSYGYTF TGTGCCAGCAGTAACCACGGCCCATCCTGGACAGGGATGTCCTATGGCTACACCTTC
NA TRBJ1-2 TRBV24-1 many CATEEGKGYGYTF TGTGCCACCGAGGAGGGGAAGGGCTATGGCTACACCTTC
TRBD1 TRBJ1-2 TRBV7-2 medium-sized CASGQANYGYTF TGTGCCAGCGGACAGGCCAACTATGGCTACACCTTC
NA TRBJ2-2 TRBV9 many CASSIRGDPNTGELFF TGTGCCAGCAGCATCCGAGGGGATCCGAACACCGGGGAGCTGTTTTTT
TRBD1 TRBJ1-5 TRBV19 NA CASSFCTGGAHQPQHF TGTGCCAGTAGCTTCTGTACAGGGGGGGCACATCAGCCCCAGCATTTT